The clone carrying this T cell receptor beta chain showed up just once. RNA totalling roughly 0.5 to 1 ug underwent reverse transcription with random hexamers. Coverage of TCR beta CDR3 amplification by immunoSEQ multiplex PCR extended to 54 Vbeta and 13 Jbeta. TCRdb processed the immunoSEQ multiplex PCR reads anew with MiXCR; each CDR3 protein has one entry. The sample lists 140,000 or so distinct CDR3 sequences, roughly 95% seen once, with under 0.095% in the top ten. The record originates from a study of CD8 T cells in Susac syndrome. Germline CDR1 LNHDA, CDR2 SQIVND (reference sequence). This CDR3 is 14 amino acids long. Trimming cost V 3 bases and J 3 bases, with 9 bases left between them. Sequencing of TCR beta, carried out with a high-throughput approach, was applied to CD8+ and CD4+ T cells from the blood. Negative isolation yielded the CD8+ and CD4+ T cells, while FACS enriched the TEMRA cells.

This clonotype was obtained from a human donor in good health. Sequencing was carried out using CD4+ T cells from PBMCs. V gene TRBV19 combines with J gene TRBJ1-5; TRBD1 is a possible D gene (5 bases). The CDR3 is CASSMVQDNQPQHF. In nucleotides, the CDR3 is TGTGCCAGTAGTATGGTACAGGACAATCAGCCCCAGCATTTT.